The entry below describes one T cell receptor (beta chain). No antigen is known for it. The sample belongs to a study of response to subunit inactivated influenza vaccine. Whole-study findings and limits: The authors offered the suggestion that each seasonal influenza vaccination recruits few new T cells.

Germline loops: CDR1 SGHTA, CDR2 FQGTGA. Trimming removed 4 bases from V and 4 bases from J, with 9 bases in between. The CDR3 is made up of 13 amino acids. TCRdb analysed the RT-PCR reads with MiXCR anew, one entry per CDR3 protein. This table has 400,000 to 550,000 distinct CDR3 sequences, roughly 23% appearing once. This material consisted of CD4+ T cells sorted from PBMCs, taken 4 to 6 days after vaccination. This chain links TRBV7-3 with TRBJ2-3; D is undetermined. The clonotype comes from a man aged 50 to 59 who received an inactivated influenza vaccine. The CDR3 reads CASSSRTADTQYF. The CDR3 bases are TGTGCCAGCAGCTCACGCACAGCAGATACGCAGTATTTT.